This T cell receptor beta chain was sequenced in a study of T cell changes during pregnancy in multiple sclerosis. Measured with immunoSEQ multiplex PCR; TCRdb has only the in-frame clones, and not every one. This table holds some 99,000 clones, roughly 94% found once. This clone has more than one count but fewer than ten. V was clipped by 5 bases and J by 3 bases; unmatched bases: 1. Germline CDR1 reads MNHNS; CDR2 reads SASEGT. CDR3 length: 15 residues. The chain joins TRBV6-1 to TRBJ2-3, with TRBD2 identical over 14 bases. The clonotype was recovered from a female donor in good health, enrolled as a control in a pregnancy study. The sequenced sample was peripheral blood, obtained after pregnancy. CDR3 sequence reads: CASSWTSGGTDTQYF. For the CDR3, the DNA is TGTGCCAGCAGTTGGACTAGCGGGGGGACAGATACGCAGTATTTT.